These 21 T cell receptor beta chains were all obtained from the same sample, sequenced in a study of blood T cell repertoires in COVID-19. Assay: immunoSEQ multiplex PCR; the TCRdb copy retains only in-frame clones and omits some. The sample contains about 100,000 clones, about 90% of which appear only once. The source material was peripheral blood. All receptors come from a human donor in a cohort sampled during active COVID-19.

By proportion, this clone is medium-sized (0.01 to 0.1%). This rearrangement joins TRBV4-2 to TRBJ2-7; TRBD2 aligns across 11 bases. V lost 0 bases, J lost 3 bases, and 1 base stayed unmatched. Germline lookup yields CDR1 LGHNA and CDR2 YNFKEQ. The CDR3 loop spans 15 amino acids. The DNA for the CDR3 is TGTGCCAGCAGCCAAGAAACTAGCGGGAGCTACGAGCAGTACTTC. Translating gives CASSQETSGSYEQYF.

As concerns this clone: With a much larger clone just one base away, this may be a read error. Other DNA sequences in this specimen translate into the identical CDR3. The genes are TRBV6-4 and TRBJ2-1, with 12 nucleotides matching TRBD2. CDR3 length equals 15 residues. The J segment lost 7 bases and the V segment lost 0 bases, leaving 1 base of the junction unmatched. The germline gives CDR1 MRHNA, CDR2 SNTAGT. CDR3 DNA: TGTGCCAGCAGTGACTCGACTAGCGGGAGTAATGAGCAGTTCTTC. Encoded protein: CASSDSTSGSNEQFF.

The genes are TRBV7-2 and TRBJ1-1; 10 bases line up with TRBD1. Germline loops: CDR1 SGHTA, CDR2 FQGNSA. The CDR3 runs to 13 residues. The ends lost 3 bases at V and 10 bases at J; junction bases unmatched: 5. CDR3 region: CASSLGQGSGAFF. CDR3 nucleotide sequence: TGTGCCAGCAGCTTGGGACAGGGGTCGGGAGCTTTCTTT.

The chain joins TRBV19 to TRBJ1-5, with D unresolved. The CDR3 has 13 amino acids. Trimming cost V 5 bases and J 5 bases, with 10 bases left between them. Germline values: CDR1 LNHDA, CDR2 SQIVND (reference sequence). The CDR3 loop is CASSGSRDQPQHF. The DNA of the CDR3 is TGTGCCAGTAGTGGGTCCCGGGATCAGCCCCAGCATTTT.

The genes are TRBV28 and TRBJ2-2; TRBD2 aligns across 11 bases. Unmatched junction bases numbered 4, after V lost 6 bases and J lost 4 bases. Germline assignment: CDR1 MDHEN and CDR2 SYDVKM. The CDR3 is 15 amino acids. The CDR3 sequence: CASSPGTSGTGELFF. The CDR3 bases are TGTGCCAGCAGCCCCGGGACTAGCGGCACCGGGGAGCTGTTTTTT.

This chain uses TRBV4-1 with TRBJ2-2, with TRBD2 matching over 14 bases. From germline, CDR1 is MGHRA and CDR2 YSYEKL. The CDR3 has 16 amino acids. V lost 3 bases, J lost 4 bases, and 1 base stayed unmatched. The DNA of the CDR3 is TGCGCCAGCAGCCAGACTAGCGGGAGGGCCACCGGGGAGCTGTTTTTT. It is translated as CASSQTSGRATGELFF.

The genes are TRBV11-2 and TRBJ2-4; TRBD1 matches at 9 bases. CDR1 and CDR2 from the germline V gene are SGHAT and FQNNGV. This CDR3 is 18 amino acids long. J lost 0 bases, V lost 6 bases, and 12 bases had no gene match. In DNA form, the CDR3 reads TGTGCCAGCAGTCTCGACGTGGACAGGGGACTAGCCAAAAACATTCAGTACTTC. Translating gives CASSLDVDRGLAKNIQYF.

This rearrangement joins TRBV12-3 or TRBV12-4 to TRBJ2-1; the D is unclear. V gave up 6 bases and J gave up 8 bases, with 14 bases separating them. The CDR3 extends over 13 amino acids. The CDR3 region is CASSSRHLYEQFF. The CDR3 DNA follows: TGTGCCAGCAGCTCCCGACACTTGTATGAGCAGTTCTTC.

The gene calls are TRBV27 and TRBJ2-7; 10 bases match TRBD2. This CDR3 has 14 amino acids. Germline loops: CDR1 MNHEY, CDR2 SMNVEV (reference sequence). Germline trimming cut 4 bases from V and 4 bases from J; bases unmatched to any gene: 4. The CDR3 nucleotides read TGTGCCAGCAGTTGGGGGACTAGCGATTACGAGCAGTACTTC. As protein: CASSWGTSDYEQYF.

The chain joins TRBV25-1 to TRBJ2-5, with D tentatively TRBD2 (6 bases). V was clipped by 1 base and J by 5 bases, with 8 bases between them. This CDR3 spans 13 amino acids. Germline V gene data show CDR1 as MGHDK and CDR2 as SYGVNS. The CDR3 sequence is CASSEFGRETQYF. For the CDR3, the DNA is TGTGCCAGCAGTGAATTTGGGAGGGAGACCCAGTACTTC.

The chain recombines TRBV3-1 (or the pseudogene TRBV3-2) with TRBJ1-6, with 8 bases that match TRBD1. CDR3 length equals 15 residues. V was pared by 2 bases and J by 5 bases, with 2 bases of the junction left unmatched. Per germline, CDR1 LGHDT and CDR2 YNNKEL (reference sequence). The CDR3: CASSQRTGNNSPLHF. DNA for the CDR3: TGTGCCAGCAGCCAACGGACAGGGAATAATTCACCCCTCCACTTT.

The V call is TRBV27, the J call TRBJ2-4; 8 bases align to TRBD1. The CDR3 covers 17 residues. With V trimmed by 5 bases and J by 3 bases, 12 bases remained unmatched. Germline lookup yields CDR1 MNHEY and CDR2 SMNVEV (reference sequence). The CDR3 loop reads CASSPRGPQGGKNIQYF. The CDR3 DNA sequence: TGTGCCAGCAGTCCCAGGGGGCCACAGGGTGGCAAAAACATTCAGTACTTC.

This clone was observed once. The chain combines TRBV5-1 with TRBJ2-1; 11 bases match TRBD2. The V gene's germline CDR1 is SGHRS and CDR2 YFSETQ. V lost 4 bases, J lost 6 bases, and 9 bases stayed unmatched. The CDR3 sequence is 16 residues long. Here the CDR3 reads CASSPQLAGVSNEQFF. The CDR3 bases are TGCGCCAGCAGCCCCCAACTAGCGGGAGTTAGCAATGAGCAGTTCTTC.

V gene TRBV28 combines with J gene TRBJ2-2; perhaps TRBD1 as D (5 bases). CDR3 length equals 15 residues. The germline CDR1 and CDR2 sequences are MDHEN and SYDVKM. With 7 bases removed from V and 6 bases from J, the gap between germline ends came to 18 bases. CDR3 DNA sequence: TGTGCCAGCACAGATTTGGCAGGGTTTGCCGGGGAGCTGTTTTTT. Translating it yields CASTDLAGFAGELFF.

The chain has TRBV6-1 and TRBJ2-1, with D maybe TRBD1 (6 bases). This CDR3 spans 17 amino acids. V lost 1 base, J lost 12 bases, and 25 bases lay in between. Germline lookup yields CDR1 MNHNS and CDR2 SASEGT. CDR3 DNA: TGTGCCAGCAGTGAAGTTGGGTACCCTAGACAGGCCGTGAGGCAGTTCTTC. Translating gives CASSEVGYPRQAVRQFF.

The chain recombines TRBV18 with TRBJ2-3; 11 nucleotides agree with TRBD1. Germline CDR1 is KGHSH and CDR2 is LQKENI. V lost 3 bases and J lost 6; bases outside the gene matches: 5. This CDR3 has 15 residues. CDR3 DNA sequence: TGTGCCAGCTCACCCCCGGGACAGGGGGGTGATACGCAGTATTTT. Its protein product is CASSPPGQGGDTQYF.

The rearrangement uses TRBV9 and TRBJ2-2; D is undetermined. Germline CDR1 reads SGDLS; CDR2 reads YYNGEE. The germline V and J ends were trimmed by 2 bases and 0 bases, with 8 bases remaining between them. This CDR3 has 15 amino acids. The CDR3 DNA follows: TGTGCCAGCAGCGTTAGCCTATCGAACACCGGGGAGCTGTTTTTT. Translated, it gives CASSVSLSNTGELFF.

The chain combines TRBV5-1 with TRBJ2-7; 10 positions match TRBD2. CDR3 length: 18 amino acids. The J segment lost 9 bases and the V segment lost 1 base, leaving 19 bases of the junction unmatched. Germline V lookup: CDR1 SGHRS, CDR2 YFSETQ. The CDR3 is CASSLYFLAGDVSPPQYF. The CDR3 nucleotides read TGCGCCAGCAGCTTGTATTTTCTAGCGGGAGACGTCTCCCCCCCGCAGTACTTC.

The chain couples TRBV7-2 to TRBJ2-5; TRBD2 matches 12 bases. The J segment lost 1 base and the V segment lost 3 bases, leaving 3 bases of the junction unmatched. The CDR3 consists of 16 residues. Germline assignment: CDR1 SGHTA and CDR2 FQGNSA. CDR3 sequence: CASSFRTSGTQETQYF. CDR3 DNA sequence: TGTGCCAGCAGCTTTCGGACTAGCGGGACCCAAGAGACCCAGTACTTC. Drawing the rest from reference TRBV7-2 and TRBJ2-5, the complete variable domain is GAGVSQSPSNKVTEKGKDVELRCDPISGHTALYWYRQSLGQGLEFLIYFQGNSAPDKSGLPSDRFSAERTGGSVSTLTIQRTQQEDSAVYLCASSFRTSGTQETQYFGPGTRLLVL.

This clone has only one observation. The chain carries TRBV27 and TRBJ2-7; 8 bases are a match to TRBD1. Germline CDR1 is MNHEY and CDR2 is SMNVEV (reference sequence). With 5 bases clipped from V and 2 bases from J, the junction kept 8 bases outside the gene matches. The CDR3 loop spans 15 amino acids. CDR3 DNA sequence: TGTGCCAGCAGTGTGGGGACAGGCTCTACCTACGAGCAGTACTTC. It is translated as CASSVGTGSTYEQYF.

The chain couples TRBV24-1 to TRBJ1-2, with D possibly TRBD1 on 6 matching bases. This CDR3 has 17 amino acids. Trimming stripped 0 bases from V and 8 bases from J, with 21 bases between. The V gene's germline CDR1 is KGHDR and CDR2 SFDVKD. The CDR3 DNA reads TGTGCCACCAGTGATTTGCTGGGGGACATATCTGTAAAGGGCTACACCTTC. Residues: CATSDLLGDISVKGYTF.